This T cell receptor beta chain was documented in a study of blood T cell repertoires in COVID-19. Study at large: PBMCs, B-cell-depleted T cells, or T cells were the source of the cDNA or gDNA that made up the material.

Germline values: CDR1 SGHRS, CDR2 YFSETQ. CDR3 length: 14 amino acids. The V and J ends lost 5 bases and 8 bases, in that order; junction bases with no gene match: 10. In the original analysis: How many nucleated cells were present was estimated from reference gene primer amplification. Assay used: immunoSEQ multiplex PCR; TCRdb lists only in-frame clones, some missing. The DNA was the basis for D and trimming; V, J and clone size are from that table. The data contain roughly 380,000 clones, approximately 80% of them seen just once; the ten biggest clones take up more than 0.95%. The chain employs TRBV5-1 and TRBJ1-2, with 9 bases aligning to TRBD1. This receptor was taken from a human donor with acute or convalescent COVID-19. The donor label of this sample is uncertain. Material: peripheral blood. The CDR3 sequence: CASRQTGTGSGYTF. The CDR3 nucleotides are TGCGCCAGCAGACAAACCGGGACAGGGAGCGGCTACACCTTC.